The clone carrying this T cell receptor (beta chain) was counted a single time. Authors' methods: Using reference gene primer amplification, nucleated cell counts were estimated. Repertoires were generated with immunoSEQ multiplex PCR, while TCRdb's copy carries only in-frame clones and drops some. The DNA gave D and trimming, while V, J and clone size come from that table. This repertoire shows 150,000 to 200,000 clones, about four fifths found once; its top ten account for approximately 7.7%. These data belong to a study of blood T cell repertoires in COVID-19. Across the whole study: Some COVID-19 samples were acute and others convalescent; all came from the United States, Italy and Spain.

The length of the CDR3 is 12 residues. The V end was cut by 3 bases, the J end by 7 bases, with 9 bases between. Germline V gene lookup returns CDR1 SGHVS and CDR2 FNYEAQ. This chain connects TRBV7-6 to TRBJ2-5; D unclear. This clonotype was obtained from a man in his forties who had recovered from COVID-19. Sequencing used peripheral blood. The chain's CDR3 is CASSFLTGTQYF. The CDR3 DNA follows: TGTGCCAGCAGCTTCCTAACCGGGACCCAGTACTTC.